Listed below are T cell receptor beta chains from one sample, sequenced in a study of blood T cell repertoires in COVID-19. TCRdb keeps only in-frame clones here, not all; method: immunoSEQ multiplex PCR. The table lists a few hundred thousand clones, over 75% of them singletons. Material: peripheral blood. Receptors were obtained from a woman between 50 and 59 years old with acute or convalescent COVID-19. Both conserved end residues are part of each CDR3. A D gene is named only where the DNA matches it firmly. Size values are once, few and many counts, or a class for expanded clones, and some rows have none.

clone_size	v_call	j_call	d_call	cdr3_aa	cdr3_nt
few	TRBV7-2	TRBJ2-2	TRBD1	CASSSGQGVGGELFF	TGTGCCAGCAGCTCGGGACAGGGTGTTGGCGGGGAGCTGTTTTTT
NA	TRBV28	TRBJ1-3	NA	CASSFTISGNTIYF	TGTGCCAGCAGTTTCACAATATCTGGAAACACCATATATTTT
NA	TRBV18	TRBJ1-1	TRBD1	CASSAWNRGFTEAFF	TGTGCCAGCTCAGCTTGGAACAGGGGGTTCACTGAAGCTTTCTTT
NA	TRBV10-3	TRBJ2-2	NA	CASWPGSGELFF	TGTGCCAGCTGGCCGGGAAGCGGGGAGCTGTTTTTT
NA	TRBV2	TRBJ2-3	TRBD2	CACGRAGATDTQYF	TGTGCCTGCGGGCGAGCGGGAGCCACAGATACGCAGTATTTT
NA	TRBV29-1	TRBJ2-3	NA	CSVEVSAEDTQYF	TGCAGCGTTGAAGTTAGTGCCGAAGATACGCAGTATTTT
NA	TRBV3-1/TRBV3-2	TRBJ1-1	NA	CASSQDRGTHYTEAFF	TGTGCCAGCAGCCAAGATCGCGGGACGCATTACACTGAAGCTTTCTTT
NA	TRBV18	TRBJ1-5	TRBD1	CASSRQGRTNQPQHF	TGTGCCAGCTCGCGACAGGGAAGAACTAATCAGCCCCAGCATTTT
NA	TRBV5-1	TRBJ2-7	NA	CASSGEPGYEQYF	TGCGCCAGCAGCGGGGAGCCCGGCTACGAGCAGTACTTC
NA	TRBV5-4	TRBJ2-7	NA	CASSLASNSYEQYF	TGTGCCAGCAGCTTGGCCAGTAACTCCTACGAGCAGTACTTC
NA	TRBV7-9	TRBJ2-7	TRBD1	CASSEEGQSSYEQYF	TGTGCCAGCAGCGAAGAGGGACAGTCTAGCTACGAGCAGTACTTC
once	TRBV7-9	TRBJ2-7	NA	CASSLDRGEDEQYF	TGTGCCAGCAGCTTAGATCGGGGTGAGGACGAGCAGTACTTC
NA	TRBV27	TRBJ1-6	NA	CASSPGTGSNSPLHF	TGTGCCAGCAGTCCGGGAACAGGGTCCAATTCACCCCTCCACTTT
NA	TRBV15	TRBJ2-1	NA	CATSRGGWAGSYNEQFF	TGTGCCACCAGCAGAGGCGGGTGGGCAGGCTCCTACAATGAGCAGTTCTTC
NA	TRBV27	TRBJ2-1	TRBD2	CASSSPRLAGVNEQFF	TGTGCCAGCAGTTCCCCCCGACTAGCGGGAGTGAATGAGCAGTTCTTC
NA	TRBV5-4	TRBJ2-7	NA	CASSRSGQNNEQYF	TGTGCCAGCAGCCGGTCCGGACAGAACAACGAGCAGTACTTC
once	TRBV28	TRBJ1-4	NA	CASSLLGGKLANEKLFF	TGTGCCAGCAGTTTACTGGGGGGGAAGCTGGCTAATGAAAAACTGTTTTTT
few	TRBV3-1/TRBV3-2	TRBJ1-2	TRBD1	CASSRQGANYGYTF	TGTGCCAGCAGCCGACAGGGAGCTAACTATGGCTACACCTTC
few	TRBV4-1	TRBJ2-1	NA	CASSQGFGNNEQFF	TGCGCCAGCAGCCAAGGGTTCGGGAACAATGAGCAGTTCTTC
NA	TRBV14	TRBJ2-3	TRBD2	CASSQGLSGLSGTSTDTQYF	TGTGCCAGCAGCCAGGGGCTTTCGGGTTTAAGCGGGACCAGCACAGATACGCAGTATTTT
NA	TRBV28	TRBJ1-2	TRBD1	CASRDSAGGVGFGYTF	TGTGCCAGCAGGGATTCAGCAGGGGGAGTGGGATTCGGCTACACCTTC
NA	TRBV28	TRBJ2-1	TRBD2	CASGLGLAGGYAYNEQFF	TGTGCCAGCGGACTGGGACTAGCGGGAGGGTACGCCTACAATGAGCAGTTCTTC
NA	TRBV9	TRBJ1-4	NA	CASSPQRQAYNEKLFF	TGTGCCAGCAGCCCCCAACGACAGGCCTATAATGAAAAACTGTTTTTT